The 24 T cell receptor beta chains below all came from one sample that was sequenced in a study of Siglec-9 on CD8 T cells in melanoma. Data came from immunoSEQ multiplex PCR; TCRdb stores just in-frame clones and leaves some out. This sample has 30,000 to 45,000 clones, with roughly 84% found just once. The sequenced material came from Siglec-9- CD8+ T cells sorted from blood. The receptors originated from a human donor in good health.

The DNA for the CDR3 is TGTGCCAGCAGTCCCCGACAGGGGGCGACGAAAGAGCAGTACTTC. Translated: CASSPRQGATKEQYF. This chain links TRBV28 with TRBJ2-7, with 10 bases that match TRBD1. V was pared by 5 bases and J by 7 bases, with 11 bases of the junction left unmatched. CDR3 length: 15 residues. Germline loops: CDR1 MDHEN, CDR2 SYDVKM.

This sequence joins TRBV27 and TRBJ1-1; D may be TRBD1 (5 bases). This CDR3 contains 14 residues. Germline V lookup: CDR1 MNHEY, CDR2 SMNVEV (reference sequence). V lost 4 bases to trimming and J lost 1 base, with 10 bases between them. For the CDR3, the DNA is TGTGCCAGCAGTTGGGGGGGAAAGAACACTGAAGCTTTCTTT. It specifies CASSWGGKNTEAFF.

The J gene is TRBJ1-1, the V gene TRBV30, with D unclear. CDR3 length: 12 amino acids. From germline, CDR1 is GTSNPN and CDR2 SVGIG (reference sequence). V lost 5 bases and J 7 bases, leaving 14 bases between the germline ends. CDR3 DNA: TGTGCCTGGGCCGGCGGGAATAATGAAGCTTTCTTT. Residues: CAWAGGNNEAFF. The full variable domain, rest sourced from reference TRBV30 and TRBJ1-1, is SQTIHQWPATLVQPVGSPLSLECTVEGTSNPNLYWYRQAAGRGLQLLFYSVGIGQISSEVPQNLSASRPQDRQFILSSKKLLLSDSGFYLCAWAGGNNEAFFGQGTRLTVV.

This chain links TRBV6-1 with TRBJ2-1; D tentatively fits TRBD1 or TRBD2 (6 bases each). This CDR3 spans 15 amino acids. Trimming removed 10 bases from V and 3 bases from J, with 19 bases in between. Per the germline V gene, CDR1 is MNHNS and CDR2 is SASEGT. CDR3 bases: TGTGCCACCCCGGGGGCAGGGGTGATCTACAATGAGCAGTTCTTC. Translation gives CATPGAGVIYNEQFF.

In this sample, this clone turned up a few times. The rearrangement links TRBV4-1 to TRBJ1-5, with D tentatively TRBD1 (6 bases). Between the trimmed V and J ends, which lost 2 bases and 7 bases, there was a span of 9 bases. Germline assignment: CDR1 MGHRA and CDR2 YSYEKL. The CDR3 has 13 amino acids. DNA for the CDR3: TGCGCCAGCAGCCAATACAGGGAGCAGCCCCAGCATTTT. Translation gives CASSQYREQPQHF.

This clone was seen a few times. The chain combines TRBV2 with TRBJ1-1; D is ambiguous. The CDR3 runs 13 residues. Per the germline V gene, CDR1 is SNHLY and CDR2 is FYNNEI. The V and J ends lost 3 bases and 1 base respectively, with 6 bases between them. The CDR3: CASSEKGNTEAFF. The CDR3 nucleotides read TGTGCCAGCAGTGAGAAGGGGAACACTGAAGCTTTCTTT.

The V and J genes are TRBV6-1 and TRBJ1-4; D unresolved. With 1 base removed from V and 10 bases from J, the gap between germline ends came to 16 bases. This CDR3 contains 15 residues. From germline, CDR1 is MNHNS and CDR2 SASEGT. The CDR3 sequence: CASSEDDMRVGKLFF. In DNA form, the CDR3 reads TGTGCCAGCAGTGAAGACGACATGAGGGTTGGAAAACTGTTTTTT.

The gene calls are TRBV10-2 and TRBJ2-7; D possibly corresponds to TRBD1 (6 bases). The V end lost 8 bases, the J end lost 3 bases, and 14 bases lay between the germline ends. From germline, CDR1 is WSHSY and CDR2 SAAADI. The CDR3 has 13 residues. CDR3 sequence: CASGDIVDYEQYF. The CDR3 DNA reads TGCGCCAGCGGGGACATTGTGGACTACGAGCAGTACTTC.

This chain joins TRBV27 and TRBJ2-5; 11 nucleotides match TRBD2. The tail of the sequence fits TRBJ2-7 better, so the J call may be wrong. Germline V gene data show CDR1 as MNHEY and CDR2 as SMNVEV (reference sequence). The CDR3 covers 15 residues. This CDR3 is CASRSGTSGSYEQYF. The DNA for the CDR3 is TGTGCCAGCAGATCCGGGACTAGCGGATCCTACGAGCAGTACTTC.

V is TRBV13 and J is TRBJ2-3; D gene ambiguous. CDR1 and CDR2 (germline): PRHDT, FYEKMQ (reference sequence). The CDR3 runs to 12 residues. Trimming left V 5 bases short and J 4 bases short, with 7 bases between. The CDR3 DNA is TGTGCCAGCAGCCACGGCCCAGATACGCAGTATTTT. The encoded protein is CASSHGPDTQYF.

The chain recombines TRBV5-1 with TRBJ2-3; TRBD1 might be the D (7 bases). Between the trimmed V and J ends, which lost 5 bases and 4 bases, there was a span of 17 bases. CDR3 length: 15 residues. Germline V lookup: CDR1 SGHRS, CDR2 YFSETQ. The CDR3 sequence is CASRDHRGLPDTQYF. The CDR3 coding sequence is TGCGCCAGCAGGGACCACAGGGGACTCCCAGATACGCAGTATTTT.

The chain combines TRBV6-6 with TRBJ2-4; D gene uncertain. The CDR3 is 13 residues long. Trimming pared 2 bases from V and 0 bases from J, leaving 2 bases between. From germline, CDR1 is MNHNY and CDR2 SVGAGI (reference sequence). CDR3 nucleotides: TGTGCCAGCAGTTACCTAGCCAAAAACATTCAGTACTTC. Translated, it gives CASSYLAKNIQYF.

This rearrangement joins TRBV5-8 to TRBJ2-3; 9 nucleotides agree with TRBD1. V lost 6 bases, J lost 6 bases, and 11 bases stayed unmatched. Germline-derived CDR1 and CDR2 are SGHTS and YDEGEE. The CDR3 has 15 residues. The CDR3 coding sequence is TGTGCCAGCACGTCGGGACAGGGCTTTTTGGATACGCAGTATTTT. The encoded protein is CASTSGQGFLDTQYF.

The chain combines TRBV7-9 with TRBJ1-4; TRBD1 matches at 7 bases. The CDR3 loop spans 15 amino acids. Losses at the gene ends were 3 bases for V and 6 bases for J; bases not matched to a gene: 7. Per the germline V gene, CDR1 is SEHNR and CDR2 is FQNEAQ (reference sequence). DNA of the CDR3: TGTGCCAGCAGCTTTATTACAGGGGACGATGAAAAACTGTTTTTT. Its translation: CASSFITGDDEKLFF.

In nucleotides, the CDR3 is TGTGCCAGCAGCAGCGCCGGGACTAGCGGGACCTCGAACACCGGGGAGCTGTTTTTT. This gives the protein CASSSAGTSGTSNTGELFF. This chain uses TRBV11-1 with TRBJ2-2, with 13 nucleotides matching TRBD2. Germline V CDR1 and CDR2: SGHAT, FQDESV (reference sequence). CDR3 length: 19 residues. Trimming cost V 5 bases and J 0 bases; bases outside gene matches: 9.

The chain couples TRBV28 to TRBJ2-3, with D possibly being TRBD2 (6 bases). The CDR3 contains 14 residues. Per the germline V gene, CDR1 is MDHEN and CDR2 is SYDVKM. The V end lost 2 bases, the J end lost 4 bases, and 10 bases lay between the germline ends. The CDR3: CASSLNLAPDTQYF. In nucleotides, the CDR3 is TGTGCCAGCAGTTTAAATCTAGCGCCAGATACGCAGTATTTT.

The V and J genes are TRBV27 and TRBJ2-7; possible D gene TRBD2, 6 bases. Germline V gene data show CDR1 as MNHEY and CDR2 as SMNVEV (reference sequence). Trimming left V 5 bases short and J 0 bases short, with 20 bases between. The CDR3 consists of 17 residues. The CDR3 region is CASSTRSEGTDSYEQYF. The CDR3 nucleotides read TGTGCCAGCAGTACCCGCTCGGAGGGGACCGACTCCTACGAGCAGTACTTC.

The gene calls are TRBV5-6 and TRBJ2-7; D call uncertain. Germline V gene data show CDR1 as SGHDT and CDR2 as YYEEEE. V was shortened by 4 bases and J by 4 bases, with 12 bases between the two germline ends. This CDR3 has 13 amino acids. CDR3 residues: CASSRLGPYEQYF. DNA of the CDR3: TGTGCCAGCAGCCGATTGGGCCCGTACGAGCAGTACTTC.

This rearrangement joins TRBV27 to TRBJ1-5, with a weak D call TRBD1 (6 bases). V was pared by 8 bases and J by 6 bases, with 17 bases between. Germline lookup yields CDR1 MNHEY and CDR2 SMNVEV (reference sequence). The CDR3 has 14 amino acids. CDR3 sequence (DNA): TGTGCCAGCCGAACCCGACAGGTAATTCAGCCCCAGCATTTT. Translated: CASRTRQVIQPQHF.

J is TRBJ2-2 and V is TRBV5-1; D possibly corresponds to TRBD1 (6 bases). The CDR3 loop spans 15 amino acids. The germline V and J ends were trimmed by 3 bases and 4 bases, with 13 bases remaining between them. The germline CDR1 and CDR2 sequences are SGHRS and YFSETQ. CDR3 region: CASSSQGKSTGELFF. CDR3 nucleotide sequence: TGCGCCAGCAGCTCACAGGGTAAAAGCACCGGGGAGCTGTTTTTT.

CDR3 sequence reads: CASEGRGNEQYF. The DNA for the CDR3 is TGTGCCAGCGAAGGGAGAGGGAACGAGCAGTACTTC. The chain carries TRBV2 and TRBJ2-7; perhaps TRBD2 as D (5 bases). V lost 8 bases and J 5 bases, leaving 13 bases between the germline ends. Germline V gene sequence: CDR1 SNHLY, CDR2 FYNNEI. The CDR3 is 12 amino acids.

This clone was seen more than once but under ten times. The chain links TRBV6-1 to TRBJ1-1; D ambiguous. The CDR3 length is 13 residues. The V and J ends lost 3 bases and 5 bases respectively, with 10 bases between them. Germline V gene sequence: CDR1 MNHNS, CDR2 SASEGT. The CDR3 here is CASSDATETEAFF. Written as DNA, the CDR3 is TGTGCCAGCAGTGACGCTACAGAGACTGAAGCTTTCTTT.

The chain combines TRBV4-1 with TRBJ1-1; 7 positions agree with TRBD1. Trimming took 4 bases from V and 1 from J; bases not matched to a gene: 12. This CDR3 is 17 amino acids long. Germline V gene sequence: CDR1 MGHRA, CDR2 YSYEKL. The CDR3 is CASSLLGGQGSNTEAFF. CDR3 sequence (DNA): TGCGCCAGCAGCCTGCTAGGGGGCCAGGGATCGAACACTGAAGCTTTCTTT.

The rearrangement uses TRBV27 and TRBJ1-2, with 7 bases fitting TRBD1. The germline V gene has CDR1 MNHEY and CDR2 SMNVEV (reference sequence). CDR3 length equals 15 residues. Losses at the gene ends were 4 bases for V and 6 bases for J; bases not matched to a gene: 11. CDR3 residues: CASSSLQGFVDGYTF. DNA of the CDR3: TGTGCCAGCAGTTCCCTACAGGGGTTCGTAGATGGCTACACCTTC.